A selection of T cell receptor beta chains follows, all from one sample in a study of memory CD4+ T cells and cytomegalovirus serostatus. The assay was immunoSEQ multiplex PCR, and TCRdb's table has in-frame clones only and misses some. The data show tens of thousands of clones, approximately 71% seen once. The sample comprised memory CD4+ T cells from blood. The source is an adult in good health and CMV-seronegative. Both conserved end residues are part of each CDR3. A D gene is named only where the DNA matches it firmly. Where a row states a size, it is once, few, many or the class of an expanded clone; other rows omit it.

abundance: .
d_gene: .
v_gene: TRBV6-5
j_gene: TRBJ1-1
CDR3nt: TGTGCCAGCAGCCGGACGGAGCCGAACACTGAAGCTTTCTTT
CDR3aa: CASSRTEPNTEAFF

abundance: .
d_gene: TRBD1
v_gene: TRBV6-1
j_gene: TRBJ2-1
CDR3nt: TGTGCCAGCAGGGCGACAGGGAATTTGGGTGAGCAGTTCTTC
CDR3aa: CASRATGNLGEQFF

abundance: once
d_gene: .
v_gene: TRBV7-2
j_gene: TRBJ2-5
CDR3nt: TGTGCCAGCAGCTTAAATTCAGGCGGCGAGACCCAGTACTTC
CDR3aa: CASSLNSGGETQYF

abundance: .
d_gene: .
v_gene: TRBV21-1
j_gene: TRBJ1-1
CDR3nt: TGTGCCAGCAGCATCGACAGGGCTTACACTGAAGCTTTCTTT
CDR3aa: CASSIDRAYTEAFF

abundance: .
d_gene: .
v_gene: TRBV5-1
j_gene: TRBJ1-1
CDR3nt: TGCGCCAGCAGCTTACAGGGTCAGGACACTGAAGCTTTCTTT
CDR3aa: CASSLQGQDTEAFF

abundance: .
d_gene: .
v_gene: TRBV7-2
j_gene: TRBJ2-1
CDR3nt: TGTGCCAGCAGCCCTTACGGGGGGCGTAATGAGCAGTTCTTC
CDR3aa: CASSPYGGRNEQFF

abundance: .
d_gene: .
v_gene: TRBV2
j_gene: TRBJ2-5
CDR3nt: TGTGCCAGACAGGCTTACCAAGAGACCCAGTACTTC
CDR3aa: CARQAYQETQYF

abundance: .
d_gene: .
v_gene: TRBV6-5
j_gene: TRBJ2-6
CDR3nt: TGTGCCAGCAGTTACGACGGGCCGGGAGGGGCCAACGTCCTGACTTTC
CDR3aa: CASSYDGPGGANVLTF

abundance: .
d_gene: .
v_gene: TRBV28
j_gene: TRBJ2-7
CDR3nt: TGTGCCAGCAGTTTAGGGCAGGGTAGGGCCGAGCAGTACTTC
CDR3aa: CASSLGQGRAEQYF

abundance: .
d_gene: TRBD2
v_gene: TRBV5-1
j_gene: TRBJ2-2
CDR3nt: TGCGCCAGCAACTTGGCCCTAGCGGGAGGGCCCTCCGGGGAGCTGTTTTTT
CDR3aa: CASNLALAGGPSGELFF

abundance: .
d_gene: TRBD1
v_gene: TRBV2
j_gene: TRBJ1-1
CDR3nt: TGTGCCAGCAGAAGACAGGGCGGGGTGAACACTGAAGCTTTCTTT
CDR3aa: CASRRQGGVNTEAFF

abundance: .
d_gene: .
v_gene: TRBV7-2
j_gene: TRBJ1-2
CDR3nt: TGTGCCAGCAGCTTTTCCTTTGAGGTGAGCTATGGCTACACCTTC
CDR3aa: CASSFSFEVSYGYTF

abundance: .
d_gene: .
v_gene: TRBV5-4
j_gene: TRBJ2-3
CDR3nt: TGTGCCAGCAGCGGAGGACTGGTGGGCACAGATACGCAGTATTTT
CDR3aa: CASSGGLVGTDTQYF

abundance: .
d_gene: TRBD2
v_gene: TRBV7-2
j_gene: TRBJ2-5
CDR3nt: TGTGCCAGCAGCTTTAGCGGGGCCCAAGAGACCCAGTACTTC
CDR3aa: CASSFSGAQETQYF

abundance: .
d_gene: TRBD1
v_gene: TRBV2
j_gene: TRBJ2-3
CDR3nt: TGTGCCAGCAGTGGGACAGGGTTAAGCACAGATACGCAGTATTTT
CDR3aa: CASSGTGLSTDTQYF

abundance: .
d_gene: .
v_gene: TRBV6-5
j_gene: TRBJ1-1
CDR3nt: TGTGCCAGCAGGCCTCGTACGAGGAACACTGAAGCTTTCTTT
CDR3aa: CASRPRTRNTEAFF

abundance: .
d_gene: .
v_gene: TRBV20-1
j_gene: TRBJ1-4
CDR3nt: TGCAGTGTCCAGGGTAGTGAAAAACTGTTTTTT
CDR3aa: CSVQGSEKLFF

abundance: few
d_gene: .
v_gene: TRBV5-1
j_gene: TRBJ1-1
CDR3nt: TGCGCCAGCAGCTTGGGGCAGGAAAGGGAAGCTTTCTTT
CDR3aa: CASSLGQEREAFF

abundance: few
d_gene: .
v_gene: TRBV25-1
j_gene: TRBJ2-2
CDR3nt: TGTGCCAGCAGTGATTTTGGTTCTACCGGGGAGCTGTTTTTT
CDR3aa: CASSDFGSTGELFF

abundance: .
d_gene: .
v_gene: TRBV7-9
j_gene: TRBJ2-2
CDR3nt: TGTGCCAGCAGCCTCACGAGCACCGGGGAGCTGTTTTTT
CDR3aa: CASSLTSTGELFF

abundance: .
d_gene: .
v_gene: TRBV10-3
j_gene: TRBJ1-4
CDR3nt: TGTGCCATCAGTGAGTCGGGGGAACGGGAAAAACTGTTTTTT
CDR3aa: CAISESGEREKLFF

abundance: .
d_gene: TRBD1
v_gene: TRBV7-2
j_gene: TRBJ1-2
CDR3nt: TGTGCCAGCAGCTTAGCCGAAGGAGGGACAGGGGGCAAGTATGGCTACACCTTC
CDR3aa: CASSLAEGGTGGKYGYTF

abundance: .
d_gene: .
v_gene: TRBV10-3
j_gene: TRBJ2-7
CDR3nt: TGTGCCATCAGTGAGTCGGGCGCGGCCAACGAGCAGTACTTC
CDR3aa: CAISESGAANEQYF

abundance: .
d_gene: .
v_gene: TRBV7-2
j_gene: TRBJ1-5
CDR3nt: TGTGCCAGCAGCTTAGTTAGCAATCAGCCCCAGCATTTT
CDR3aa: CASSLVSNQPQHF

abundance: .
d_gene: .
v_gene: TRBV19
j_gene: TRBJ2-5
CDR3nt: TGTGCCAGTAGTCGGGCCTTCCAAGAGACCCAGTACTTC
CDR3aa: CASSRAFQETQYF

abundance: medium-sized
d_gene: TRBD2
v_gene: TRBV9
j_gene: TRBJ2-1
CDR3nt: TGTGCCAGCAGCGTAGGACTAGCAGTTTACAATGAGCAGTTCTTC
CDR3aa: CASSVGLAVYNEQFF

abundance: .
d_gene: TRBD2
v_gene: TRBV12-5
j_gene: TRBJ2-1
CDR3nt: TGTGCTAGTGAGGGTTTAGCGGGGGGGCCAGTATCCTACAATGAGCAGTTCTTC
CDR3aa: CASEGLAGGPVSYNEQFF

abundance: .
d_gene: .
v_gene: TRBV18
j_gene: TRBJ2-1
CDR3nt: TGTGCCAGCTCACCGCAGGGTGTAAGCTCCTACAATGAGCAGTTCTTC
CDR3aa: CASSPQGVSSYNEQFF

abundance: .
d_gene: .
v_gene: TRBV7-2
j_gene: TRBJ2-7
CDR3nt: TGTGCCAGCAGCTACCGGGACGGAGCCTACGAGCAGTACTTC
CDR3aa: CASSYRDGAYEQYF

abundance: .
d_gene: .
v_gene: TRBV5-8
j_gene: TRBJ1-5
CDR3nt: TGTGCCAGCAGCTTACACCGCAATCAGCCCCAGCATTTT
CDR3aa: CASSLHRNQPQHF

abundance: .
d_gene: .
v_gene: TRBV19
j_gene: TRBJ2-2
CDR3nt: TGTGCCAGTAGTTCCATTTGGGTAGGGTACACCGGGGAGCTGTTTTTT
CDR3aa: CASSSIWVGYTGELFF

abundance: .
d_gene: .
v_gene: TRBV6-1
j_gene: TRBJ2-7
CDR3nt: TGTGCCAGCAGTGAAGCGCCCCAGTCCCCCGAGCAGTACTTC
CDR3aa: CASSEAPQSPEQYF

abundance: .
d_gene: TRBD1
v_gene: TRBV10-3
j_gene: TRBJ1-1
CDR3nt: TGTGCCATCAGGCCGGGACAGGGCACTGAAGCTTTCTTT
CDR3aa: CAIRPGQGTEAFF

abundance: .
d_gene: .
v_gene: TRBV5-1
j_gene: TRBJ2-5
CDR3nt: TGCGCCAGCAGCCCCACAGGATTTCAAGAGACCCAGTACTTC
CDR3aa: CASSPTGFQETQYF

abundance: few
d_gene: TRBD2
v_gene: TRBV27
j_gene: TRBJ2-7
CDR3nt: TGTGCCAGCAGCCAAGCGGGGTACGAGCAGTACTTC
CDR3aa: CASSQAGYEQYF

abundance: .
d_gene: .
v_gene: TRBV28
j_gene: TRBJ2-2
CDR3nt: TGTGCCAGCAGCACACCGAACTTCGCCGGGGAGCTGTTTTTT
CDR3aa: CASSTPNFAGELFF

abundance: .
d_gene: .
v_gene: TRBV6-5
j_gene: TRBJ2-7
CDR3nt: TGTGCCAGCACCCTAAGGGGGGAAGCCTACGAGCAGTACTTC
CDR3aa: CASTLRGEAYEQYF

abundance: .
d_gene: .
v_gene: TRBV7-9
j_gene: TRBJ1-6
CDR3nt: TGTGCCAGCACCCCGGGTGTTGGGGGCGAATCTTCCTATAATTCACCCCTCCACTTT
CDR3aa: CASTPGVGGESSYNSPLHF

abundance: .
d_gene: .
v_gene: TRBV25-1
j_gene: TRBJ2-3
CDR3nt: TGTGCCAGCGAGACATACGGAGATACGCAGTATTTT
CDR3aa: CASETYGDTQYF

abundance: .
d_gene: .
v_gene: TRBV18
j_gene: TRBJ2-1
CDR3nt: TGTGCCAGCTCGCCAGGCCTGTACAATGAGCAGTTCTTC
CDR3aa: CASSPGLYNEQFF

abundance: .
d_gene: .
v_gene: TRBV5-4
j_gene: TRBJ1-1
CDR3nt: TGTGCCAGCAGCTTGGGGGCTACCCACCCTGAAGCTTTCTTT
CDR3aa: CASSLGATHPEAFF

abundance: .
d_gene: .
v_gene: TRBV19
j_gene: TRBJ2-2
CDR3nt: TGTGCCAGTAGAGAGGATAAGCTCACGAACACCGGGGAGCTGTTTTTT
CDR3aa: CASREDKLTNTGELFF

abundance: .
d_gene: .
v_gene: TRBV27
j_gene: TRBJ1-4
CDR3nt: TGTGCCAGCAGTTTACAGAGCGGGAAACTGTTTTTT
CDR3aa: CASSLQSGKLFF

abundance: .
d_gene: TRBD1
v_gene: TRBV10-3
j_gene: TRBJ2-7
CDR3nt: TGTGCCATCAGTGGACAGGGGGCGGTCGGGGAGCAGTACTTC
CDR3aa: CAISGQGAVGEQYF

abundance: .
d_gene: .
v_gene: TRBV4-1
j_gene: TRBJ2-1
CDR3nt: TGCGCCAGCAGCCAGTCCCCAACGCGAGAGCAGTTCTTC
CDR3aa: CASSQSPTREQFF

abundance: .
d_gene: .
v_gene: TRBV7-2
j_gene: TRBJ1-1
CDR3nt: TGTGCCAGCAGCTTCCTACAGGAAGCTTTCTTT
CDR3aa: CASSFLQEAFF

abundance: .
d_gene: .
v_gene: TRBV5-8
j_gene: TRBJ1-3
CDR3nt: TGTGCCAGCAGATCAATTCAGGAATTCTCTGGAAACACCATATATTTT
CDR3aa: CASRSIQEFSGNTIYF

abundance: .
d_gene: .
v_gene: TRBV28
j_gene: TRBJ1-3
CDR3nt: TGTGCCAGCAGTTTACAGGTTTCTGGAAACACCATATATTTT
CDR3aa: CASSLQVSGNTIYF

abundance: .
d_gene: .
v_gene: TRBV9
j_gene: TRBJ2-2
CDR3nt: TGTGCCAGCAGCTCCCCCGGGACGACGAACACCGGGGAGCTGTTTTTT
CDR3aa: CASSSPGTTNTGELFF

abundance: .
d_gene: .
v_gene: TRBV25-1
j_gene: TRBJ1-5
CDR3nt: TGTGCCAGCAGTGACGGACAGCTCAATCAGCCCCAGCATTTT
CDR3aa: CASSDGQLNQPQHF

abundance: .
d_gene: .
v_gene: TRBV28
j_gene: TRBJ1-5
CDR3nt: TGTGCCAGCAGGGCCGTTTCTCAGCCCCAGCATTTT
CDR3aa: CASRAVSQPQHF

abundance: few
d_gene: TRBD1
v_gene: TRBV2
j_gene: TRBJ1-1
CDR3nt: TGTGCCAGCAGTGATAGGACAGGGGGCTTCGATGAAGCTTTCTTT
CDR3aa: CASSDRTGGFDEAFF

abundance: .
d_gene: TRBD1
v_gene: TRBV27
j_gene: TRBJ1-1
CDR3nt: TGTGCCAGCAGTTTAATGACAGGGTTAGGGACTGAAGCTTTCTTT
CDR3aa: CASSLMTGLGTEAFF

abundance: .
d_gene: .
v_gene: TRBV9
j_gene: TRBJ2-3
CDR3nt: TGTGCCAGCAGCGTAGCTATGGGCGGCGCTGGAGATACGCAGTATTTT
CDR3aa: CASSVAMGGAGDTQYF

abundance: once
d_gene: .
v_gene: TRBV12-2
j_gene: TRBJ1-3
CDR3nt: TGTGCAAGTCGCTTAGTACGGACCTCTGGAAACACCATATATTTT
CDR3aa: CASRLVRTSGNTIYF

abundance: few
d_gene: TRBD1
v_gene: TRBV5-5
j_gene: TRBJ1-1
CDR3nt: TGTGCCAGCAGCCGTCGCCGGGACAGGGGAGAGACTGAAGCTTTCTTT
CDR3aa: CASSRRRDRGETEAFF

abundance: .
d_gene: TRBD1
v_gene: TRBV7-2
j_gene: TRBJ2-7
CDR3nt: TGTGCCAGCAGCTTTTCACAGGGGGCGGTCGAGCAGTACTTC
CDR3aa: CASSFSQGAVEQYF